The present TCR beta chain was sequenced within a study of blood T cell repertoires in COVID-19. Trimming shortened V by 5 bases and J by 9 bases, and 14 bases separated the two germline ends. Germline CDR1 is LNHDA and CDR2 is SQIVND (reference sequence). The CDR3 contains 14 residues. The table came from immunoSEQ multiplex PCR; TCRdb's copy has only in-frame clones and leaves some out. The data show around 120,000 clones, 78% seen once. The chain uses TRBV19 and TRBJ1-6, with D hard to call. This sequence originates from a man aged 65 to 85 with acute or convalescent COVID-19. Sequences were obtained from peripheral blood. CDR3 nucleotides: TGTGCCAGTAGTTTCCTACTCGCAGGTTCACCCCTCCACTTT. Translation: CASSFLLAGSPLHF.